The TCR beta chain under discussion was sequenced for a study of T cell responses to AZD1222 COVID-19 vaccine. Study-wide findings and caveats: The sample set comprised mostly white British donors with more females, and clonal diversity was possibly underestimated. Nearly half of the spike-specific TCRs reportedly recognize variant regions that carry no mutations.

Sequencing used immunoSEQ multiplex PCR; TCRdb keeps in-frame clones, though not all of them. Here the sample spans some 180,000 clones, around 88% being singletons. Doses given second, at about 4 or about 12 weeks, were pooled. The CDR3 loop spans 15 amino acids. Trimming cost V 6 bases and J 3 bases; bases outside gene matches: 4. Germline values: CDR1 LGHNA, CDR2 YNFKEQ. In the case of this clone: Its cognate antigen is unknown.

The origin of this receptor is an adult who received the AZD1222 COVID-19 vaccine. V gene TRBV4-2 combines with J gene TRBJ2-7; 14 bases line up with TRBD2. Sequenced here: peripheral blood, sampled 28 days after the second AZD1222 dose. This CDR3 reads CASSRGTSGGYEQYF. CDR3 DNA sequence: TGTGCCAGCAGTCGCGGGACTAGCGGGGGCTACGAGCAGTACTTC.